A selection of T cell receptor beta chains follows, all from one sample in a study of technical replicates of blood from several donors. The assay was immunoSEQ multiplex PCR, and TCRdb's table has in-frame clones only and misses some. The sample lists 85,000 to 100,000 clones; approximately 96% were seen once. Specimen: T cells isolated from PBMCs. These receptors originate from a human donor in good health. CDR3s include the opening cysteine and the closing phenylalanine or tryptophan. The D gene is left open where the match is weak. A clone size is listed for some rows: how often the clone was seen (once, few, many), or a class if it is expanded.

>14|TRBJ2-7|NA|TRBV7-9|TRBD1
TGTGCCAGCAGCGGGGGACAGCTAGGGTACGAGCAGTACTTC
CASSGGQLGYEQYF
>18|TRBJ1-4|NA|TRBV9|TRBD1
TGTGCCAGCAGCGTAGCCACAGGGCAGGGGGAGAACGATGAAAAACTGTTTTTT
CASSVATGQGENDEKLFF
>17|TRBJ1-4|NA|TRBV5-1|NA
TGCGCCAGCAGCCAAGAGCGGCCCGGTAATACTAATGAAAAACTGTTTTTT
CASSQERPGNTNEKLFF
>15|TRBJ2-7|NA|TRBV6-6|TRBD2
TGTGCCAGCAGTTACGGGACTAGCGGGAAGTACGAGCAGTACTTC
CASSYGTSGKYEQYF
>13|TRBJ2-3|NA|TRBV21-1|NA
TGTGCCAGCACCCCGGGGGGGACAGATACGCAGTATTTT
CASTPGGTDTQYF
>15|TRBJ2-1|NA|TRBV14|TRBD2
TGTGCCAGCAGCCAGGGACTAGCAGTCTACAATGAGCAGTTCTTC
CASSQGLAVYNEQFF
>15|TRBJ1-2|NA|TRBV7-6|TRBD1
TGTGCCAGCAGCTTAACCCAGACAGGGAACTATGGCTACACCTTC
CASSLTQTGNYGYTF
>16|TRBJ1-1|NA|TRBV6-5|NA
TGTGCCAGCAGTTACGAATTCACCACAGCGAACACTGAAGCTTTCTTT
CASSYEFTTANTEAFF
>15|TRBJ2-1|NA|TRBV19|TRBD2
TGTGCCAGTAGCCATGGACTAGCGTTCTTAGATGAGCAGTTCTTC
CASSHGLAFLDEQFF
>14|TRBJ2-1|NA|TRBV5-1|NA
TGCGCCAGCAGCTCCCTAGCTACCTACAATGAGCAGTTCTTC
CASSSLATYNEQFF
>19|TRBJ2-7|NA|TRBV30|TRBD1
TGTGCCTGGAGAGGAAACGGGGAGTTCCGGGACAGGGGATTCGACGAGCAGTACTTC
CAWRGNGEFRDRGFDEQYF
>14|TRBJ2-5|NA|TRBV10-3|TRBD1
TGTGCCATCAGTGAGTCGACAGGGGGTGAGACCCAGTACTTC
CAISESTGGETQYF
>14|TRBJ1-1|NA|TRBV10-2|TRBD1
TGCGCCAGCAGCTCTACAGGGGGCGCATTTGAAGCTTTCTTT
CASSSTGGAFEAFF
>15|TRBJ2-3|NA|TRBV2|NA
TGTGCCAGCAGTGACTCGGGGTATGGTACAGATACGCAGTATTTT
CASSDSGYGTDTQYF
>16|TRBJ1-1|NA|TRBV4-1|TRBD1
TGCGCCAGCAGCCAACCACCGGACAGGATGAACACTGAAGCTTTCTTT
CASSQPPDRMNTEAFF
>16|TRBJ2-3|NA|TRBV19|TRBD2
TGTGCCAGTAGTATGCGACTAGCGGGGGGCACAGATACGCAGTATTTT
CASSMRLAGGTDTQYF
>18|TRBJ2-3|NA|TRBV18|NA
TGTGCCAGCGAAACCTCCGCAAGTAGGACAGCCATCACAGATACGCAGTATTTT
CASETSASRTAITDTQYF
>15|TRBJ2-2|NA|TRBV7-2|NA
TGTGCCAGCTTAGTGGGCCCGGAAAACCCCGGGGAGCTGTTTTTT
CASLVGPENPGELFF
>18|TRBJ2-2|NA|TRBV11-2|TRBD2
TGTGCCAGCAGCCGAAGAAAAGGACTAGCGGTAGTCACCGGGGAGCTGTTTTTT
CASSRRKGLAVVTGELFF
>14|TRBJ1-2|NA|TRBV5-6|TRBD1
TGTGCCAGCAGCTTGGGGACAGGGGGAAACGGCTACACCTTC
CASSLGTGGNGYTF
>19|TRBJ2-2|NA|TRBV7-3|TRBD2
TGTGCCAGCAGCGAGCCGGGACTAGCGGGGGGGCCAAACACCGGGGAGCTGTTTTTT
CASSEPGLAGGPNTGELFF
>11|TRBJ2-7|NA|TRBV2|NA
TGTGCCAGTACTTCAGGCTACGAGCAGTACTTC
CASTSGYEQYF
>13|TRBJ2-3|NA|TRBV10-2|TRBD2
TGCGCCAGCAGGACTAGCGGCACAGATACGCAGTATTTT
CASRTSGTDTQYF
>19|TRBJ1-1|NA|TRBV30|TRBD1
TGTGCCTGGAGTGTAGAGTTCTCGGACAGGGGAGGAGAAAACACTGAAGCTTTCTTT
CAWSVEFSDRGGENTEAFF
>14|TRBJ1-1|NA|TRBV27|NA
TGTGCCAGCAGTTTTGGGGGCCGGAACACTGAAGCTTTCTTT
CASSFGGRNTEAFF
>13|TRBJ2-7|NA|TRBV28|NA
TGTGCCAGCAGCCTTCTAAGCTCCTACGAGCAGTACTTC
CASSLLSSYEQYF
>14|TRBJ2-3|NA|TRBV5-1|TRBD2
TGCGCCAGCAGCGAGGGGCAGCGGGGAGATACGCAGTATTTT
CASSEGQRGDTQYF
>12|TRBJ2-1|NA|TRBV4-1|NA
TGCGCCAGCAGCCATAGCCTTGATGAGCAGTTCTTC
CASSHSLDEQFF
>16|TRBJ2-5|NA|TRBV7-6|TRBD1
TGTGCCAGCAGCTCCCGGACAGGGGGCGTAAAAGAGACCCAGTACTTC
CASSSRTGGVKETQYF
>19|TRBJ2-7|NA|TRBV19|NA
TGTGCCTCTCAACCCAATAGGAGGGTGCCTGGACCGCCCCCCTACGAGCAGTACTTC
CASQPNRRVPGPPPYEQYF
>15|TRBJ2-5|NA|TRBV2|TRBD2
TGTGCCAGCAGTGGGACTAGCGGGAGCCAAGAGACCCAGTACTTC
CASSGTSGSQETQYF
>15|TRBJ2-7|NA|TRBV28|TRBD1
TGTGCCAGCACCTCCCCCGGACAGGGATCCTACGAGCAGTACTTC
CASTSPGQGSYEQYF
>14|TRBJ2-3|NA|TRBV4-1|NA
TGCGCCAGCAGCCAACTGGCTAGCACAGATACGCAGTATTTT
CASSQLASTDTQYF
>16|TRBJ2-5|once|TRBV19|NA
TGTGCCAGTAGTTTCGGAGTAGCGGCGAGTCAAGAGACCCAGTACTTC
CASSFGVAASQETQYF
>15|TRBJ1-5|NA|TRBV11-3|NA
TGTGCCAGCAGCTTTATCAGGGTGGTCAATCAGCCCCAGCATTTT
CASSFIRVVNQPQHF
>13|TRBJ2-7|NA|TRBV19|NA
TGTGCCAGTAGTATTCGGGGGATCTACGAGCAGTACTTC
CASSIRGIYEQYF
>12|TRBJ1-3|NA|TRBV10-1|NA
TGCGCCAGCATGTGCAGGAAGTACACCATATATTTT
CASMCRKYTIYF
>16|TRBJ2-3|NA|TRBV7-2|NA
TGTGCCAGCAGCTTAGTGGGGGGTTCTCGTTCAGATACGCAGTATTTT
CASSLVGGSRSDTQYF
>16|TRBJ2-7|NA|TRBV27|TRBD2
TGTGCCAGCAGTTTATCGAAAACTAGCGGGGTCTACGAGCAGTACTTC
CASSLSKTSGVYEQYF
>15|TRBJ2-1|NA|TRBV7-9|NA
TGTGCCAGCAGCTTAGAGGGCGGGATAATGGGTGAGCAGTTCTTC
CASSLEGGIMGEQFF